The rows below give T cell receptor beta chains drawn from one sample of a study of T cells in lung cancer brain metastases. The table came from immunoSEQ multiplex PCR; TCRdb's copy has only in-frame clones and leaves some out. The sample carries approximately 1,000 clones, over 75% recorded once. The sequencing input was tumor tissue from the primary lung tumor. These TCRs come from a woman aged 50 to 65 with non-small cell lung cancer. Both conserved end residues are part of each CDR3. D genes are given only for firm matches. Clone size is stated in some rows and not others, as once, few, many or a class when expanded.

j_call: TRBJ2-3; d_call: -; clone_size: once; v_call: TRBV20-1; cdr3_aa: CSAITPDTQYF; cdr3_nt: TGCAGTGCTATAACTCCTGATACGCAGTATTTT
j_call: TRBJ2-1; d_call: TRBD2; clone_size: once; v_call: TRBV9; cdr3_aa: CASTGGGSEQFF; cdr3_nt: TGTGCCAGCACTGGCGGGGGATCGGAGCAGTTCTTC
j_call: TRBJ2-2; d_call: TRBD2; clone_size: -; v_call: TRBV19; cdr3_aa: CASRGSGRGTGELFF; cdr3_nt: TGTGCCAGTAGGGGTAGCGGGAGAGGGACCGGGGAGCTGTTTTTT
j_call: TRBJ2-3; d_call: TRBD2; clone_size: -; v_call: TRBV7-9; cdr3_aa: CASSLAGLAGFKDTQYF; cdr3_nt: TGTGCCAGCAGCTTGGCAGGACTAGCGGGGTTTAAAGATACGCAGTATTTT
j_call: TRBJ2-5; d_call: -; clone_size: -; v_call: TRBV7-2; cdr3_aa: CASSLETPVEYF; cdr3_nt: TGTGCCAGCAGCCTAGAAACCCCCGTCGAGTACTTC
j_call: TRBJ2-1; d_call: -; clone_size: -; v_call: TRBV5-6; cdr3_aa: CASSLLGNEQFF; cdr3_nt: TGTGCCAGCAGCTTGTTGGGCAATGAGCAGTTCTTC
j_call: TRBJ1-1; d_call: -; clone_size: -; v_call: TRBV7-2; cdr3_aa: CASSLARGRIAEAFF; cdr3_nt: TGTGCCAGCAGCTTAGCGCGGGGAAGGATAGCGGAAGCTTTCTTT
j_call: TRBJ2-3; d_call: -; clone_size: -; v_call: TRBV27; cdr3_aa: CASSLFFSAYTQYF; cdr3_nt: TGTGCCAGCAGTTTATTCTTCAGTGCGTATACGCAGTATTTT
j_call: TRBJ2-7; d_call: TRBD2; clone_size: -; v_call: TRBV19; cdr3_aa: CASSQTSGSFNEQYF; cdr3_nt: TGTGCCAGTAGTCAAACTAGCGGGAGCTTCAACGAGCAGTACTTC
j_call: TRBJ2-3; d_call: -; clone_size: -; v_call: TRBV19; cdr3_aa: CASSTPSTDTQYF; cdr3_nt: TGTGCCAGTAGTACCCCTAGCACAGATACGCAGTATTTT
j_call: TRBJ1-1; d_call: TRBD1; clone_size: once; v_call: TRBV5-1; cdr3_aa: CASRKDRERVGDTEAFF; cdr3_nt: TGCGCCAGCAGAAAGGACAGGGAGCGCGTCGGTGACACTGAAGCTTTCTTT
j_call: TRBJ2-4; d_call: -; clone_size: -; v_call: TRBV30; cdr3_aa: CAWSRGGGEDIQYF; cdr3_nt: TGTGCCTGGAGTCGCGGAGGGGGCGAGGACATTCAGTACTTC
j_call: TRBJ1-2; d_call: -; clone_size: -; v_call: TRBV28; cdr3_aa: CASSPYVGLGGYTF; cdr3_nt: TGTGCCAGCAGCCCTTACGTCGGGTTGGGTGGCTACACCTTC
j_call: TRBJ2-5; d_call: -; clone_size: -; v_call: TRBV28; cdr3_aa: CASSLRAVQETQYF; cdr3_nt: TGTGCCAGCAGTTTAAGGGCAGTCCAAGAGACCCAGTACTTC
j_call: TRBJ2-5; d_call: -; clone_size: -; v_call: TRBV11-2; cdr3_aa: CASSLGRGGQETQYF; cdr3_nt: TGTGCCAGCAGCTTAGGAAGGGGGGGACAAGAGACCCAGTACTTC
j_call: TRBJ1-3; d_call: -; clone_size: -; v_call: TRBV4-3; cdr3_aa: CASSQDGFGNTIYF; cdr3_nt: TGCGCCAGCAGCCAAGATGGGTTTGGAAACACCATATATTTT
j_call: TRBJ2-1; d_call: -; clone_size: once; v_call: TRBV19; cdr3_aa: CASSIGGTFEQFF; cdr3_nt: TGTGCCAGTAGTATCGGGGGTACCTTTGAGCAGTTCTTC
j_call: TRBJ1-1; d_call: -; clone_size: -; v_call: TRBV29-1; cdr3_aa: CSVAALIGTEAFF; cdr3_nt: TGCAGCGTCGCCGCCCTCATTGGCACTGAAGCTTTCTTT
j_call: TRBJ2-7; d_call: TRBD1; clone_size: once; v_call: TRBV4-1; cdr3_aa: CASSHQDRGSEQYF; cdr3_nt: TGCGCCAGCAGCCACCAGGACAGGGGTTCCGAGCAGTACTTC
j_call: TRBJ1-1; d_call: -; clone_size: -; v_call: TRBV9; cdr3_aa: CASSVTAITEAFF; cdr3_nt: TGTGCCAGCAGCGTAACAGCCATCACTGAAGCTTTCTTT
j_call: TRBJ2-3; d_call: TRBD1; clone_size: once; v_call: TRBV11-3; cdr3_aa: CASSSGTGGTATQYF; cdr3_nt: TGTGCCAGCAGCTCCGGGACAGGGGGCACAGCTACGCAGTATTTT
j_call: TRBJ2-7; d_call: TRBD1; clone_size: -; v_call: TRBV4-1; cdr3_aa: CASSHRDRGSEQYF; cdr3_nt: TGCGCCAGTAGCCACCGGGACAGGGGTTCCGAGCAGTACTTC
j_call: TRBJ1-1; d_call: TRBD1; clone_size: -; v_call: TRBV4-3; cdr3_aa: CASSPDRGTEAFF; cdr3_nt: TGCGCCAGCAGCCCGGACAGGGGCACTGAAGCTTTCTTT
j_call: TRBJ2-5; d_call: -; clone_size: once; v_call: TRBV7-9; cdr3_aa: CASSPRAQETQYF; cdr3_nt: TGTGCCAGCAGCCCTCGGGCCCAAGAGACCCAGTACTTC
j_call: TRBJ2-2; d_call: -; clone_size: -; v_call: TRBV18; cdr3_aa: CASSPRQGLLFF; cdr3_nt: TGTGCCAGCTCACCACGGCAGGGGTTGCTGTTTTTT
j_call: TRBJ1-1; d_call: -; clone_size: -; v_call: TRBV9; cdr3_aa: CASSVAAESLGTEAFF; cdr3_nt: TGTGCCAGCAGCGTAGCGGCAGAATCGTTGGGGACTGAAGCTTTCTTT
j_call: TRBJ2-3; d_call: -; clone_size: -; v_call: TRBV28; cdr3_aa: CASSLILSTDTQYF; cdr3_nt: TGTGCCAGCAGTTTAATACTGAGCACAGATACGCAGTATTTT
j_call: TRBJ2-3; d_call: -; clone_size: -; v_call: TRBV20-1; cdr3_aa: CSASGGDTQYF; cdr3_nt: TGCAGTGCTAGTGGGGGGGATACGCAGTATTTT
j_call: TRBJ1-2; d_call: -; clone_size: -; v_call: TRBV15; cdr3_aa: CATSLLTVSNYGYTF; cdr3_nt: TGTGCTACCAGCCTTCTTACAGTATCTAACTATGGCTACACCTTC
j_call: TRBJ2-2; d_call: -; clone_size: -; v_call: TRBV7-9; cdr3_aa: CASSSRGAQEAGELFF; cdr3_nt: TGTGCCAGCAGCTCCCGGGGAGCACAGGAAGCCGGGGAGCTGTTTTTT
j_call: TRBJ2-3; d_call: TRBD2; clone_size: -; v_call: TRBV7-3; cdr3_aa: CASSLGGSADTQYF; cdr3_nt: TGTGCCAGCAGCTTGGGCGGGAGTGCAGATACGCAGTATTTT
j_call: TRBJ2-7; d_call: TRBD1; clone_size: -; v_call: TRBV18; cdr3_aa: CASSLGQGGSYEQYF; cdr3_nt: TGTGCCAGCTCACTGGGACAGGGGGGATCCTACGAGCAGTACTTC
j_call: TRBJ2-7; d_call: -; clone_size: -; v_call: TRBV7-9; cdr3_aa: CASSSARGEQYF; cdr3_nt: TGTGCCAGCAGCTCGGCCCGGGGGGAGCAGTACTTC
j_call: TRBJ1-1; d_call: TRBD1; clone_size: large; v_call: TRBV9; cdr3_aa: CASSVEVDRVNTEAFF; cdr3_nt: TGTGCCAGCAGCGTAGAAGTGGACAGGGTGAACACTGAAGCTTTCTTT
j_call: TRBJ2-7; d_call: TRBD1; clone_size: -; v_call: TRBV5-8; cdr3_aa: CASSTDRGKYEQYF; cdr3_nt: TGTGCCAGCAGCACCGACAGGGGGAAGTACGAGCAGTACTTC
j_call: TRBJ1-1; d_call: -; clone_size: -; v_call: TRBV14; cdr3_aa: CASSQVRGNTEAFF; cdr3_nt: TGTGCCAGCAGCCAGGTCAGGGGGAACACTGAAGCTTTCTTT
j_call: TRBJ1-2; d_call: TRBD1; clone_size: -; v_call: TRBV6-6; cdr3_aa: CASSYSPGGDYGYTF; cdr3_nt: TGTGCCAGCAGTTACTCGCCAGGGGGCGACTATGGCTACACCTTC